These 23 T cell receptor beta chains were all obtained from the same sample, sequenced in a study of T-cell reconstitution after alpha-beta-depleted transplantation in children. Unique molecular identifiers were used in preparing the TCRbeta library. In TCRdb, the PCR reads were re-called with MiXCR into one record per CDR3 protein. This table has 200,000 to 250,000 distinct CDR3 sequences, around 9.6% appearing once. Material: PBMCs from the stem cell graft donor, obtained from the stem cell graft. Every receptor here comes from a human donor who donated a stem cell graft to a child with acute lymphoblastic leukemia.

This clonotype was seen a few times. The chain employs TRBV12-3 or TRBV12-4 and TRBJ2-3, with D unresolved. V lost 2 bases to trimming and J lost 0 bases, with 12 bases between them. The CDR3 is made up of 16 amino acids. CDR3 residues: CASSLPDTPSTDTQYF. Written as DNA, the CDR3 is TGTGCCAGCAGTTTACCCGATACTCCTAGCACAGATACGCAGTATTTT.

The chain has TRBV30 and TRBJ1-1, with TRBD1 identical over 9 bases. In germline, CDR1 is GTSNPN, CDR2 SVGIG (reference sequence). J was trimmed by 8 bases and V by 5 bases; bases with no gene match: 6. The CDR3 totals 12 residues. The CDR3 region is CAWGLGQGEAFF. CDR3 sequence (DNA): TGTGCCTGGGGACTTGGACAGGGGGAAGCTTTCTTT.

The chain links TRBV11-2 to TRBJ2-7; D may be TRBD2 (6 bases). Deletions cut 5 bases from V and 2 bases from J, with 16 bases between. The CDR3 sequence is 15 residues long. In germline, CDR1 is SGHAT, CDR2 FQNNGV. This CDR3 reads CASSLVGGSTYEQYF. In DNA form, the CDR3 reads TGTGCCAGCAGCCTAGTCGGGGGTTCCACCTACGAGCAGTACTTC.

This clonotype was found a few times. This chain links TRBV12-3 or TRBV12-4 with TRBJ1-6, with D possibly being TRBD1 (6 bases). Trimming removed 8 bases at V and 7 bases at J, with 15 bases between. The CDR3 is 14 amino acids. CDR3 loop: CASGTLGGNSPLHF. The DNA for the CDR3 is TGTGCCAGCGGGACCCTAGGGGGGAATTCACCCCTCCACTTT.

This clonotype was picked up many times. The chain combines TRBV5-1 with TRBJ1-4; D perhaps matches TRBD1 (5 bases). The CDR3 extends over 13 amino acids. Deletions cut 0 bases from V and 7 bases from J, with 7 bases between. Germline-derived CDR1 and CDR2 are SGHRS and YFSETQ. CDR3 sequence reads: CASSLERGEKLFF. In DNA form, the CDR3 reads TGCGCCAGCAGCTTGGAGAGGGGTGAAAAACTGTTTTTT.

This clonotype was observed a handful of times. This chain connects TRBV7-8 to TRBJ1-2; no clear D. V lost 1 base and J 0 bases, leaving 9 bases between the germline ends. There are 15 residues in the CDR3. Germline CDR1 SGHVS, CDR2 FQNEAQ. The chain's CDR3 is CASSLDSLANYGYTF. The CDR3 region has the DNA TGTGCCAGCAGCTTAGATTCCCTTGCTAACTATGGCTACACCTTC.

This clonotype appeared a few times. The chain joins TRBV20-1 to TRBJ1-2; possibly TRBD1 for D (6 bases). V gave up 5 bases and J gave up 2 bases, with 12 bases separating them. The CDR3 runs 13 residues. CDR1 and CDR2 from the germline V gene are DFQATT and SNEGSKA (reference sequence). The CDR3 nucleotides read TGCAGTGCTGGGGGCGAGGAGAACTATGGCTACACCTTC. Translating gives CSAGGEENYGYTF.

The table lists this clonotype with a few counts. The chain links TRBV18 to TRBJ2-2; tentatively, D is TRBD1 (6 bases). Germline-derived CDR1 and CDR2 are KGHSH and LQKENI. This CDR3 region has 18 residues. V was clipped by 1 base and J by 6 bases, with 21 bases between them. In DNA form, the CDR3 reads TGTGCCAGCTCACCACAAATCCAGGGACACGGGGTGTCCGGGGAGCTGTTTTTT. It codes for CASSPQIQGHGVSGELFF.

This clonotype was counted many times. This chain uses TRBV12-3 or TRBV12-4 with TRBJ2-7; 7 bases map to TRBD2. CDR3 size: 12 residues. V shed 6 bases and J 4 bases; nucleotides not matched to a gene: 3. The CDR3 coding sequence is TGTGCCAGCAGGGGAGCGGGGTACGAGCAGTACTTC. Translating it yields CASRGAGYEQYF.

This CDR3 is CASSQEKMLLADNEQFF. For the CDR3, the DNA is TGTGCCAGCAGCCAAGAAAAGATGTTACTAGCGGACAATGAGCAGTTCTTC. This rearrangement joins TRBV4-2 to TRBJ2-1, with 8 bases fitting TRBD2. The CDR3 loop spans 17 amino acids. The J segment lost 5 bases and the V segment lost 0 bases, leaving 9 bases of the junction unmatched. CDR1 is LGHNA, CDR2 YNFKEQ, per germline.

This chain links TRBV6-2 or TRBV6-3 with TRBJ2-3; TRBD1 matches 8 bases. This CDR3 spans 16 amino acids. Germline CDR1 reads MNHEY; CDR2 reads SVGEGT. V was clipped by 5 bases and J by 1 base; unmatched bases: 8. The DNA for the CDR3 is TGTGCCAGCAGTATCGCAGGGGGCTATGGCACAGATACGCAGTATTTT. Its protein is CASSIAGGYGTDTQYF.

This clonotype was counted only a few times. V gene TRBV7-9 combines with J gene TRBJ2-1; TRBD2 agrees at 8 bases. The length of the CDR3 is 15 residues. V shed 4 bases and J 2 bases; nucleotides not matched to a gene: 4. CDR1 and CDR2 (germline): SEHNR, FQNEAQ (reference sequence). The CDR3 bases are TGTGCCAGCAGCTCTCCGGGACTAGCCTACAATGAGCAGTTCTTC. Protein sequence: CASSSPGLAYNEQFF. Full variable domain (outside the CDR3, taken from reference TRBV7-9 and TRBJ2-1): DTGVSQNPRHKITKRGQNVTFRCDPISEHNRLYWYRQTLGQGPEFLTYFQNEAQLEKSRLLSDRFSAERPKGSFSTLEIQRTEQGDSAMYLCASSSPGLAYNEQFFGPGTRLTVL.

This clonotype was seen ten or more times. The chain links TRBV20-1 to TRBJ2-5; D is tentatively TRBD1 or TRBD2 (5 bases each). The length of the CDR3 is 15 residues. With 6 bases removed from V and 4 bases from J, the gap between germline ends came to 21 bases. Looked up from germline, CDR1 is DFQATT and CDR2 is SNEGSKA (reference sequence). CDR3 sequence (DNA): TGCAGTGCCCCCGTGTCGGGGCGCGCAGGAGAGACCCAGTACTTC. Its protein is CSAPVSGRAGETQYF.

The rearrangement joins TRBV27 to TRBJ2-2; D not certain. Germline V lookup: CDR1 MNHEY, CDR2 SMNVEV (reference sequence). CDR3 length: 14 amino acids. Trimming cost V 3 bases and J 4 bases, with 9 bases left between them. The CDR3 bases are TGTGCCAGCAGTTTTGCGGTGAGCACCGGGGAGCTGTTTTTT. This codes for CASSFAVSTGELFF.

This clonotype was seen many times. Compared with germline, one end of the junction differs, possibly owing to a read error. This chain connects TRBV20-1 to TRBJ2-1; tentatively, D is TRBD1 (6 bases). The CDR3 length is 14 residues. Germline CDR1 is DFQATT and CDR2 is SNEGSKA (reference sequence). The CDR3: CSASPDSGYHEQFF. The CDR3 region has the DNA TGCAGTGCTAGCCCGGACAGCGGCTACCATGAGCAGTTCTTC.

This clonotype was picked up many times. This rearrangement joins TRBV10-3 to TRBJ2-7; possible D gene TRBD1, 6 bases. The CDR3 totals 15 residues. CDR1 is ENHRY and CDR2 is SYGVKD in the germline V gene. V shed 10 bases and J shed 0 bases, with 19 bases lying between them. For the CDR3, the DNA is TGTGCCACCGTCGGACAGTCAGGAGCCTCCTACGAGCAGTACTTC. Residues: CATVGQSGASYEQYF.

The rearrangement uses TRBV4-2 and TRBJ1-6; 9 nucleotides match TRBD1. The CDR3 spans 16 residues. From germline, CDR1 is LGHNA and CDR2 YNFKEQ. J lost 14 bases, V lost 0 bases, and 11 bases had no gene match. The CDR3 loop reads CASSQDTGTGRLALHF. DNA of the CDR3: TGTGCCAGCAGCCAAGATACGGGGACAGGGAGGTTAGCCCTCCACTTT.

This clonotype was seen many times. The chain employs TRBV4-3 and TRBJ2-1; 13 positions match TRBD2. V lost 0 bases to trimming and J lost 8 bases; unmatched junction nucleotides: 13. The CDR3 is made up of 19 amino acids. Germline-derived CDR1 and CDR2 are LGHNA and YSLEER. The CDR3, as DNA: TGCGCCAGCAGCCAAGAAATCCTTCCCTTGGGGACTAGCGGGGATGAGCAGTTCTTC. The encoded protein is CASSQEILPLGTSGDEQFF.

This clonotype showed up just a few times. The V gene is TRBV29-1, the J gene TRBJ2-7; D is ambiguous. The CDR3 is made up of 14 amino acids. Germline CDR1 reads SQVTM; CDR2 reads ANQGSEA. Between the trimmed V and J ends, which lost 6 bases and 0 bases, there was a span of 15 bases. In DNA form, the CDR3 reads TGCAGCGTGATGGTACCAGAAAGCTCCTACGAGCAGTACTTC. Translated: CSVMVPESSYEQYF.

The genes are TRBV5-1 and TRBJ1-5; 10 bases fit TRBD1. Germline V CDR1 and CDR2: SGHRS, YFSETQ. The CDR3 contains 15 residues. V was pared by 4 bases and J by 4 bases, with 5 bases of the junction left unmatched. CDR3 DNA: TGCGCCAGCAGCGCCGGGACAGGGGCAAATCAGCCCCAGCATTTT. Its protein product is CASSAGTGANQPQHF.

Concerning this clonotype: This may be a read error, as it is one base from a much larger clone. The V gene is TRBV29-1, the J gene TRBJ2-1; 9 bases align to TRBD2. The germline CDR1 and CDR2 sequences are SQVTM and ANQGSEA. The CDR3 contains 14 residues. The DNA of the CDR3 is TGCAGCGCCCTGGGACAGCGGGAGGACAATGAGCTGTTCTTC. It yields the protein CSALGQREDNELFF.

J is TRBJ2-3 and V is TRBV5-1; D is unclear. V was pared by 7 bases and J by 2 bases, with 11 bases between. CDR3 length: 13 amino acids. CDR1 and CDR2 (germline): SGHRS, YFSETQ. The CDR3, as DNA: TGCGCCAGCCGAGACCGCCTCACAGATACGCAGTATTTT. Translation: CASRDRLTDTQYF.

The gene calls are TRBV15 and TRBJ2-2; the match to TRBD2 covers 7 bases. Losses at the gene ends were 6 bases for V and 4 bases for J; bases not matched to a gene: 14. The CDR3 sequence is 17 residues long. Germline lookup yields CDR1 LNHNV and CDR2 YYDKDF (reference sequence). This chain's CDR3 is CATRLTPGGVFTGELFF. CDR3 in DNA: TGTGCCACCAGGTTAACGCCGGGGGGAGTGTTCACCGGGGAGCTGTTTTTT.